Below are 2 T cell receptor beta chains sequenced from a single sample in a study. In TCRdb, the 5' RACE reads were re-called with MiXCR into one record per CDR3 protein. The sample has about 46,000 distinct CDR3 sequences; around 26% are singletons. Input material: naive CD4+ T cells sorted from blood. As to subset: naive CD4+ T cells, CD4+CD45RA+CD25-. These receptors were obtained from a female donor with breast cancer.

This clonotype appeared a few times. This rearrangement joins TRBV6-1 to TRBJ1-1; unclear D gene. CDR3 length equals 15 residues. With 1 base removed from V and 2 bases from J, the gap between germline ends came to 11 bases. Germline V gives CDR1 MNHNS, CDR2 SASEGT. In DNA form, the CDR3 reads TGTGCCAGCAGTGAAGGGTCGGCAGGTAACACTGAAGCTTTCTTT. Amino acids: CASSEGSAGNTEAFF.

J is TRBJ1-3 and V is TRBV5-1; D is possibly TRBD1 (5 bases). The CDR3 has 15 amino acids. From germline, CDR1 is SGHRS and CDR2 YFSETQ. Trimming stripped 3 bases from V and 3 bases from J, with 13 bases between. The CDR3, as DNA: TGCGCCAGCAGCTCGGACCAGGGTTATGGAAACACCATATATTTT. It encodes CASSSDQGYGNTIYF.